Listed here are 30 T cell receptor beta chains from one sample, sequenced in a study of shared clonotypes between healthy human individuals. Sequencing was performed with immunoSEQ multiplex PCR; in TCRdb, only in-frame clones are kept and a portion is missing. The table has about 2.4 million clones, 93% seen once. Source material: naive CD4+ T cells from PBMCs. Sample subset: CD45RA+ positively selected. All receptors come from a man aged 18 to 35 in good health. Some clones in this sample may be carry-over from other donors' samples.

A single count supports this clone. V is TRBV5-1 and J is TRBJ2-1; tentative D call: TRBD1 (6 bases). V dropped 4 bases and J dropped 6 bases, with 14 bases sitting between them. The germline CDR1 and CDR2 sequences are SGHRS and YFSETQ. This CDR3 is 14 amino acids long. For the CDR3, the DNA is TGCGCCAGCAGCCCAGGGGCTTTGATCAATGAGCAGTTCTTC. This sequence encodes CASSPGALINEQFF.

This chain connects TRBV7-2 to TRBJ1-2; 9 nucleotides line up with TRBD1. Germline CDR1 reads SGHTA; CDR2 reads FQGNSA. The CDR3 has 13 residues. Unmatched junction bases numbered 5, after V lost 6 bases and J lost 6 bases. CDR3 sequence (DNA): TGTACCAGCAGTTACCGGGACAGGGATGGCTACACCTTC. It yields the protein CTSSYRDRDGYTF.

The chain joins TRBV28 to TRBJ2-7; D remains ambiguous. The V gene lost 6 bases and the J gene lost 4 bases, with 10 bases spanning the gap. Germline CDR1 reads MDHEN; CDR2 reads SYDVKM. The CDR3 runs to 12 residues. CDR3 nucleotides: TGTGCCAGCAGCTCCAATCTATACGAGCAGTACTTC. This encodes CASSSNLYEQYF. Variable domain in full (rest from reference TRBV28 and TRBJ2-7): DVKVTQSSRYLVKRTGEKVFLECVQDMDHENMFWYRQDPGLGLRLIYFSYDVKMKEKGDIPEGYSVSREKKERFSLILESASTNQTSMYLCASSSNLYEQYFGPGTRLTVT.

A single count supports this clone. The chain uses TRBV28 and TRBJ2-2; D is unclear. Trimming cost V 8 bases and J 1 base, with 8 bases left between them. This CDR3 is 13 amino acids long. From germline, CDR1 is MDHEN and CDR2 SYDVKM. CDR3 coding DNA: TGTGCCAGCCAGCCGCGGAACACCGGGGAGCTGTTTTTT. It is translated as CASQPRNTGELFF.

CDR3 loop: CASTLGAILRNEQFF. In DNA form, the CDR3 reads TGTGCCAGCACCCTAGGCGCTATCCTAAGGAATGAGCAGTTCTTC. The rearrangement links TRBV7-2 to TRBJ2-1; D remains ambiguous. CDR1 and CDR2 from the germline V gene are SGHTA and FQGNSA. Trimming took off 7 bases at V and 7 bases at J, with 20 bases between the two ends. The CDR3 contains 15 residues. Filled out from reference TRBV7-2 and TRBJ2-1, the complete variable domain reads GAGVSQSPSNKVTEKGKDVELRCDPISGHTALYWYRQSLGQGLEFLIYFQGNSAPDKSGLPSDRFSAERTGGSVSTLTIQRTQQEDSAVYLCASTLGAILRNEQFFGPGTRLTVL.

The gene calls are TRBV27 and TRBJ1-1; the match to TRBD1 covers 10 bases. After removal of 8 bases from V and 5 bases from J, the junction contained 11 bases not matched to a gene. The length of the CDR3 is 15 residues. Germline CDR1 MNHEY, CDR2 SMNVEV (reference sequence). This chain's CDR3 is CASAGTGVYRTEAFF. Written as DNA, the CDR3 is TGTGCCAGCGCTGGGACAGGGGTTTATCGGACTGAAGCTTTCTTT.

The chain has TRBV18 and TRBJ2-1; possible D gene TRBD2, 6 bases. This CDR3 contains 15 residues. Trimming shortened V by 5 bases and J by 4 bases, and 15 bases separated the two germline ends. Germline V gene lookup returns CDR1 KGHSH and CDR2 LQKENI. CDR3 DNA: TGTGCCAGCTCATTAGGATGGGGGGAGTACAATGAGCAGTTCTTC. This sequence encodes CASSLGWGEYNEQFF.

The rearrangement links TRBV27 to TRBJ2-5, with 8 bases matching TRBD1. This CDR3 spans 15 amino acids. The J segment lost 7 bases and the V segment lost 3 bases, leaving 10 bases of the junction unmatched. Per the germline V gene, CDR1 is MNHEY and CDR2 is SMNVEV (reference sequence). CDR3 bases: TGTGCCAGCAGTTTCGGGACAGGAGAAAGAGGGACCCAGTACTTC. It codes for CASSFGTGERGTQYF.

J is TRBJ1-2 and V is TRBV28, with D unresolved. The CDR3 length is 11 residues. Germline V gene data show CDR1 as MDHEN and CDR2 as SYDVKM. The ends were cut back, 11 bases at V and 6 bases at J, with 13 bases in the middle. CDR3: CAGESSNGYTF. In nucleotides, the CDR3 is TGTGCCGGAGAAAGCAGTAATGGCTACACCTTC.

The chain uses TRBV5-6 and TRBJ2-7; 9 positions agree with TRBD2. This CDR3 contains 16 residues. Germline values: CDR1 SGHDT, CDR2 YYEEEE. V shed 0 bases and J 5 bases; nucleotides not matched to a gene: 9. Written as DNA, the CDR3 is TGTGCCAGCAGCTTGGCGGGAGCGGGAGGCCGAAACGAGCAGTACTTC. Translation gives CASSLAGAGGRNEQYF.

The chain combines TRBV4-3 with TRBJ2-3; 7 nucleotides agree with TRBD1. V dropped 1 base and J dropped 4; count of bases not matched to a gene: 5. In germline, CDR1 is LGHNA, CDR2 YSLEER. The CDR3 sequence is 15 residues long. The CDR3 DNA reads TGCGCCAGCAGCCAAGCAGGGGGAATTCCAGATACGCAGTATTTT. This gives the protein CASSQAGGIPDTQYF.

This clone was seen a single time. CDR3 in amino acids: CASSARTQAGSPLHF. CDR3 coding DNA: TGTGCCAGCAGTGCTCGGACACAAGCCGGATCACCCCTCCACTTT. The J gene is TRBJ1-6, the V gene TRBV25-1, with D tentatively TRBD1 (5 bases). V dropped 4 bases and J dropped 10 bases, with 17 bases sitting between them. The V gene's germline CDR1 is MGHDK and CDR2 SYGVNS. The CDR3 length is 15 residues.

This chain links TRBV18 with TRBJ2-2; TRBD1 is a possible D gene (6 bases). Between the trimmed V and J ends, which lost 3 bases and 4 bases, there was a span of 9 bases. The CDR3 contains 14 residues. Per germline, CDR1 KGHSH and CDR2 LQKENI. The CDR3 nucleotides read TGTGCCAGCTCACCCGGACAGCCCACCGGGGAGCTGTTTTTT. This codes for CASSPGQPTGELFF.

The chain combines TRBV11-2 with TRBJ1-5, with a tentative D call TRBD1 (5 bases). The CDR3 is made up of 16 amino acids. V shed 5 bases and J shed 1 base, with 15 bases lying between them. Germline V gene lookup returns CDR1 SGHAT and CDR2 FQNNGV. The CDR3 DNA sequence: TGTGCCAGCAGCCCCTTCCAGGGTGGGAGCAATCAGCCCCAGCATTTT. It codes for CASSPFQGGSNQPQHF. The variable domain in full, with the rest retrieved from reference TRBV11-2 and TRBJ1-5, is EAGVAQSPRYKIIEKRQSVAFWCNPISGHATLYWYQQILGQGPKLLIQFQNNGVVDDSQLPKDRFSAERLKGVDSTLKIQPAKLEDSAVYLCASSPFQGGSNQPQHFGDGTRLSIL.

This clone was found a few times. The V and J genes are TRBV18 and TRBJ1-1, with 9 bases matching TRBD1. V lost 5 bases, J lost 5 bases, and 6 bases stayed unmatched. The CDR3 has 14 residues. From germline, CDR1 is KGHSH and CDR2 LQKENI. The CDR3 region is CASSVTGTGTEAFF. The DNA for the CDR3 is TGTGCCAGCTCAGTGACCGGGACAGGGACTGAAGCTTTCTTT.

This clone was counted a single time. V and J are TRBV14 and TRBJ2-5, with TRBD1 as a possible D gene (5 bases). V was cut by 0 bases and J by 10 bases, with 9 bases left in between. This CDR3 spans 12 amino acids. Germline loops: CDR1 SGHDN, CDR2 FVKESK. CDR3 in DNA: TGTGCCAGCAGCCAAGATGTAGGGGTCCAGTACTTC. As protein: CASSQDVGVQYF. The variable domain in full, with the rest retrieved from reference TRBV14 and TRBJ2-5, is EAGVTQFPSHSVIEKGQTVTLRCDPISGHDNLYWYRRVMGKEIKFLLHFVKESKQDESGMPNNRFLAERTGGTYSTLKVQPAELEDSGVYFCASSQDVGVQYFGPGTRLLVL.

In DNA, the CDR3 is TGTGCCAGCAGTCTCCAGGGACCTGGAAACACCATATATTTT. Protein product: CASSLQGPGNTIYF. The genes are TRBV6-1 and TRBJ1-3; D might be TRBD1 (5 bases). Germline V CDR1 and CDR2: MNHNS, SASEGT. This CDR3 spans 14 amino acids. Trimming stripped 5 bases from V and 2 bases from J, with 10 bases between.

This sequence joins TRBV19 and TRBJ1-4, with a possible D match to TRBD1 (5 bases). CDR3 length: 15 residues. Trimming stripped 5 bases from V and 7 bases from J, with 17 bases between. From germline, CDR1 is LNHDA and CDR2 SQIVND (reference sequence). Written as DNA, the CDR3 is TGTGCCAGTAGTGGTACGGGGACCTTCGGTGAAAAACTGTTTTTT. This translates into CASSGTGTFGEKLFF.

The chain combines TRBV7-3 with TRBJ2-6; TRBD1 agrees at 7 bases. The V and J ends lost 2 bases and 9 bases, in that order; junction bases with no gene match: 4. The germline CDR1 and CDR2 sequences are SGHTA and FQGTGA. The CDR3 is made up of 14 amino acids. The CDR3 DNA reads TGTGCCAGCAGCTTAGGGACAGCCAACAACGTCCTGACTTTC. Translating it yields CASSLGTANNVLTF.

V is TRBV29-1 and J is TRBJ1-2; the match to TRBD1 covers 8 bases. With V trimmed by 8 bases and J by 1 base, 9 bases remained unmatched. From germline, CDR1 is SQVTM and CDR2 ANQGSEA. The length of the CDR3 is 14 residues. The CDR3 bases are TGCAGCACCGAGGGGACAGGAGATAACTATGGCTACACCTTC. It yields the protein CSTEGTGDNYGYTF.

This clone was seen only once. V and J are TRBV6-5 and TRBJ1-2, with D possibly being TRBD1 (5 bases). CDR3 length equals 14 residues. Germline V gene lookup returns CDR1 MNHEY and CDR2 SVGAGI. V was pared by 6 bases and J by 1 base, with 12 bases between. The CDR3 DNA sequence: TGTGCCAGCAGCACGACAGACCTTAACTATGGCTACACCTTC. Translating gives CASSTTDLNYGYTF.

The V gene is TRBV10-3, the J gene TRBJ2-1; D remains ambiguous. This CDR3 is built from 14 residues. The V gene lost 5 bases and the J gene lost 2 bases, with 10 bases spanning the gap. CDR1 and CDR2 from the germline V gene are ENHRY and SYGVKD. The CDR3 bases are TGTGCCATCAGTCGGACCGATACCTACAATGAGCAGTTCTTC. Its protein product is CAISRTDTYNEQFF.

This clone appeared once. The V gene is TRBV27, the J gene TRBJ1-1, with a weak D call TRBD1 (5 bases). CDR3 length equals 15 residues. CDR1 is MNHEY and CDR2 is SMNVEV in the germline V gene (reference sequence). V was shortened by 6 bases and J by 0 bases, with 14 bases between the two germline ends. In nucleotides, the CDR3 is TGTGCCAGCAGGCTCTTGGGGACCATGAACACTGAAGCTTTCTTT. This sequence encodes CASRLLGTMNTEAFF.

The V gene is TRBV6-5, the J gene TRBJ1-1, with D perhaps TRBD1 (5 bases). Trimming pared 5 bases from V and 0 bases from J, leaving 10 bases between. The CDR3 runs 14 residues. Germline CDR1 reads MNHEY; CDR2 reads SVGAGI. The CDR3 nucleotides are TGTGCCAGCAGTCCCCAGGGTGTGAACACTGAAGCTTTCTTT. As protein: CASSPQGVNTEAFF.

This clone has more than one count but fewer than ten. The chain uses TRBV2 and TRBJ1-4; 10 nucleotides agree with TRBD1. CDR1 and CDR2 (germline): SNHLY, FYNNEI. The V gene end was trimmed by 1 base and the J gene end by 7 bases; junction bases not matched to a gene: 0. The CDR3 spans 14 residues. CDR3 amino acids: CASSEGTGGEKLFF. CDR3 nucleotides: TGTGCCAGCAGTGAAGGGACAGGGGGTGAAAAACTGTTTTTT.

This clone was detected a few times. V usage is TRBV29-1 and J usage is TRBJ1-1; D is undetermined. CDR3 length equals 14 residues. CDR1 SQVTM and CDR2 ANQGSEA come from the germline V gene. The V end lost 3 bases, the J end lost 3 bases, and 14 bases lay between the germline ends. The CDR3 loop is CSVEMKFGDTEAFF. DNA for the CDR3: TGCAGCGTTGAGATGAAGTTTGGTGACACTGAAGCTTTCTTT.

In DNA, the CDR3 is TGTGCCAGCAGTGGAGGGACTAGCACTTCAGGGAGGGAGACCCAGTACTTC. It translates to CASSGGTSTSGRETQYF. The V call is TRBV6-1, the J call TRBJ2-5, with 9 bases that match TRBD2. The CDR3 is 17 residues long. Germline V gives CDR1 MNHNS, CDR2 SASEGT. Trimming took 4 bases from V and 5 from J; bases not matched to a gene: 14.

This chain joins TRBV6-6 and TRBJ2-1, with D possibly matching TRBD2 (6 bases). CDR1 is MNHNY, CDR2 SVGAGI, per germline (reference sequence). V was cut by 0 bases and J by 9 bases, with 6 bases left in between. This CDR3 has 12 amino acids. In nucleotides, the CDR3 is TGTGCCAGCAGTTACTCCGGGGGTGAGCAGTTCTTC. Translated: CASSYSGGEQFF.

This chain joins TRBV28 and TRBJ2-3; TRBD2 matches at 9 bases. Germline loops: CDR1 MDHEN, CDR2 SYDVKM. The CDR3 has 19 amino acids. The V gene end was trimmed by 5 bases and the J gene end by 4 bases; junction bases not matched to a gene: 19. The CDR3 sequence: CASSGVVAGVEVRPDTQYF. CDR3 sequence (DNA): TGTGCCAGCAGTGGTGTGGTAGCGGGAGTTGAGGTTCGCCCAGATACGCAGTATTTT.

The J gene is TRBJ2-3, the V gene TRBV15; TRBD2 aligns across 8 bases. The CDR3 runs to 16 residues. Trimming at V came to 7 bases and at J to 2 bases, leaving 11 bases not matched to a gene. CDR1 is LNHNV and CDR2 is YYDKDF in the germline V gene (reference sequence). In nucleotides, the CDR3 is TGTGCCACCACCGGGGGGGCCCGAGGGCCCACAGATACGCAGTATTTT. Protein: CATTGGARGPTDTQYF.